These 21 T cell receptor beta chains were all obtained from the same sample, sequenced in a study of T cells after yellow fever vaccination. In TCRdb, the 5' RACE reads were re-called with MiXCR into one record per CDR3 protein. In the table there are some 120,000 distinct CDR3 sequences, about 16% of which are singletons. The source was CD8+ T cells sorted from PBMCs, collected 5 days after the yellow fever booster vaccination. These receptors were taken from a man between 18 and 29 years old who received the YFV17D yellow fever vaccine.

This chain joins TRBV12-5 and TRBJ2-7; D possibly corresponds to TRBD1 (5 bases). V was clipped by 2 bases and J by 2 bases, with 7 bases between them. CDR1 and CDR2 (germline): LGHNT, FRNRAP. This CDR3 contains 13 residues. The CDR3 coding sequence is TGTGCTAGTGGTTTGCAGGGTCCCTACGAGCAGTACGTC. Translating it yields CASGLQGPYEQYV.

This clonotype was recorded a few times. The CDR3 is CASSYLETQYF. The CDR3 nucleotides are TGTGCCAGCAGTTATCTTGAGACCCAGTACTTC. The V gene is TRBV6-2 or TRBV6-3, the J gene TRBJ2-5, with D hard to call. Germline lookup yields CDR1 MNHEY and CDR2 SVGEGT. This CDR3 comprises 11 residues. The germline V and J ends were trimmed by 3 bases and 5 bases, with 4 bases remaining between them.

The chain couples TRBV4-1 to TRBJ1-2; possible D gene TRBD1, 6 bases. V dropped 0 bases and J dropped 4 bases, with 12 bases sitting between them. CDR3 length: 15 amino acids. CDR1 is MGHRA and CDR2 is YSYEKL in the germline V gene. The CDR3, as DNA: TGCGCCAGCAGCCAAGAGATGGGCAGGGGCTATGGCTACACCTTC. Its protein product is CASSQEMGRGYGYTF.

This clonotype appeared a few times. In DNA form, the CDR3 reads TGCGCCAGCAGTCCCCTCCCCCGGACAATCTACAATGAGCAGTTCTTC. This sequence encodes CASSPLPRTIYNEQFF. This chain connects TRBV4-1 to TRBJ2-1; tentative D call: TRBD1 (5 bases). V was cut by 6 bases and J by 3 bases, with 18 bases left in between. CDR3 length: 16 residues. Germline V gene sequence: CDR1 MGHRA, CDR2 YSYEKL.

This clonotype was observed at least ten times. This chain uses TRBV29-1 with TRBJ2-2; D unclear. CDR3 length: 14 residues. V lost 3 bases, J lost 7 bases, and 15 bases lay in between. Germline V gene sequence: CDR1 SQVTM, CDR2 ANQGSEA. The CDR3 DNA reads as TGCAGCGTTGAGGCCCGGGCCCCCAGCGGGGAGCTGTTTTTT. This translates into CSVEARAPSGELFF.

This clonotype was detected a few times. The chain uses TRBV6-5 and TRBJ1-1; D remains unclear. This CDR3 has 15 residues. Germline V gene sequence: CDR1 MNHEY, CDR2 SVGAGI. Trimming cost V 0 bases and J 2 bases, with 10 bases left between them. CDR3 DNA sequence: TGTGCCAGCAGTTACTCTGGCAGAATCAACACTGAAGCTTTCTTT. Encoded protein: CASSYSGRINTEAFF.

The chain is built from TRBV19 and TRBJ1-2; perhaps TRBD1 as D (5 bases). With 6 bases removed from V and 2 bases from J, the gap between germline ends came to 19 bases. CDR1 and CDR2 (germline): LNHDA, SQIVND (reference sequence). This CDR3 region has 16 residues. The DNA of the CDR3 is TGTGCCAGTAGCTTTCGCGGGCAGGGATTAAACTATGGCTACACCTTC. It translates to CASSFRGQGLNYGYTF.

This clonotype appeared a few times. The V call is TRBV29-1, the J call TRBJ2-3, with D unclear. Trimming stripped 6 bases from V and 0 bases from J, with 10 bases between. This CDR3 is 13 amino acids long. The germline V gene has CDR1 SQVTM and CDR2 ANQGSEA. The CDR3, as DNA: TGCAGCGTGGTTCCTCCGAGCACAGATACGCAGTATTTT. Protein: CSVVPPSTDTQYF.

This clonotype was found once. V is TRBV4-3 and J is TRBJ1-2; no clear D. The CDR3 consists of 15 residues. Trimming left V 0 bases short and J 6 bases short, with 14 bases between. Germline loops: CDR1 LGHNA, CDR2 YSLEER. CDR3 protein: CASSQDQDWDDGYTF. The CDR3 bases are TGCGCCAGCAGCCAAGATCAAGACTGGGATGATGGCTACACCTTC.

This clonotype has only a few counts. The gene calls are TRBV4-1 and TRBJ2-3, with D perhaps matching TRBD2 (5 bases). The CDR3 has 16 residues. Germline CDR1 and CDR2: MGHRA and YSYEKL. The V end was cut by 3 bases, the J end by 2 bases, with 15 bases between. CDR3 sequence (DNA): TGCGCCAGCAGCCACAGTTGGGCGAGGGTCACAGATACGCAGTATTTT. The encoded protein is CASSHSWARVTDTQYF.

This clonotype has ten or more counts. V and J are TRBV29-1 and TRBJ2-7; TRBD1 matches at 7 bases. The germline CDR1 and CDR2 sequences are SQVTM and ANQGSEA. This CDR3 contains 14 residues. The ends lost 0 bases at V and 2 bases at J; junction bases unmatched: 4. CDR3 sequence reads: CSVEDSDRAYEQYF. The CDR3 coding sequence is TGCAGCGTTGAAGACTCTGACAGGGCCTACGAGCAGTACTTC.

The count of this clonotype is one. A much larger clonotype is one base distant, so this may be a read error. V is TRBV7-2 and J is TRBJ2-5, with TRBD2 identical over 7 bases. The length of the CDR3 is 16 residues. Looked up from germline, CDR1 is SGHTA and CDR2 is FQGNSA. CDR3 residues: CVSSSRGLAEKETQYF. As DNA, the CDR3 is TGTGTCAGCAGCTCCCGCGGGCTAGCGGAAAAAGAGACCCAGTACTTC. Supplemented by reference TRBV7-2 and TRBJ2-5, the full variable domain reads GAGVSQSPSNKVTEKGKDVELRCDPISGHTALYWYRQSLGQGLEFLIYFQGNSAPDKSGLPSDRFSAERTGGSVSTLTIQRTQQEDSAVYLCVSSSRGLAEKETQYFGPGTRLLVL.

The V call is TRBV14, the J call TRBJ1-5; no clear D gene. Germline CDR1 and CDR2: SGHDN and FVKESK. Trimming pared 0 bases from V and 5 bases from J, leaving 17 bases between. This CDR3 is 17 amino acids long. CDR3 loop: CASSQDRREEPHQPQHF. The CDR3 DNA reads TGTGCCAGCAGCCAAGATAGGCGTGAAGAGCCACATCAGCCCCAGCATTTT.

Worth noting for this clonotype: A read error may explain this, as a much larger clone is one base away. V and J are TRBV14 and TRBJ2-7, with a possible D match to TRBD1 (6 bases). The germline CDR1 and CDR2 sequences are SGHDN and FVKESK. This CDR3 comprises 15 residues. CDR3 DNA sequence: TGTGCCGGCAGCCAAGTCCGGGACACCTCCTACGAGCAGTACTTC. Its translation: CAGSQVRDTSYEQYF.

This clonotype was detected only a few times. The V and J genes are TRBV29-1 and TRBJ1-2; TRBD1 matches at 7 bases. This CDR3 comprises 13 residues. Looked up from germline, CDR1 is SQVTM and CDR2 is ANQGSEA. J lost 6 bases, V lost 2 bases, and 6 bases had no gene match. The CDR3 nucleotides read TGCAGCGTTGAAACAGGGGATAAAGATGGCTACACCTTC. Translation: CSVETGDKDGYTF. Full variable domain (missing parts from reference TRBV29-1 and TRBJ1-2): SAVISQKPSRDICQRGTSLTIQCQVDSQVTMMFWYRQQPGQSLTLIATANQGSEATYESGFVIDKFPISRPNLTFSTLTVSNMSPEDSSIYLCSVETGDKDGYTFGSGTRLTVV.

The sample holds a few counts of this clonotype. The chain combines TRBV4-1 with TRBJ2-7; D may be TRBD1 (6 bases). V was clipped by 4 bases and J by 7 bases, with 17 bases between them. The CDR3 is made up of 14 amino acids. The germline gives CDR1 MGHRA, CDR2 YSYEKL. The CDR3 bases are TGCGCCAGCAGCCGGAATCCACAGGGCTGGGAGCAGTACGTC. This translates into CASSRNPQGWEQYV.

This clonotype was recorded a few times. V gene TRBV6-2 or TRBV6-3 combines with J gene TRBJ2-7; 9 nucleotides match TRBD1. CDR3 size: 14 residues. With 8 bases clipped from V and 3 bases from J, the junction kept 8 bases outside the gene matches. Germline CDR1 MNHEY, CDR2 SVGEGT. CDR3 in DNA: TGTGCCAGCTGCCCCGACAGGGGGATCTACGAGCAGTACGTC. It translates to CASCPDRGIYEQYV.

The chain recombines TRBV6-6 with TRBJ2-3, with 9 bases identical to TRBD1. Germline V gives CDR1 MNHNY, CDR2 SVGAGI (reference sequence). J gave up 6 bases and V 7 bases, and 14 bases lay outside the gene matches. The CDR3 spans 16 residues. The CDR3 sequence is CASTGQGLQVVDTQYF. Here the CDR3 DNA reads TGTGCCAGCACAGGACAGGGGCTCCAAGTTGTGGATACGCAGTATTTT.

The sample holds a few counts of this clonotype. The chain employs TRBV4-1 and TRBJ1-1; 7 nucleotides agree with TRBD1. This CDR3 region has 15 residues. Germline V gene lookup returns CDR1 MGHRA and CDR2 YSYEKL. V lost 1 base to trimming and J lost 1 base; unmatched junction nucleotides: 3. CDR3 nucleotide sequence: TGCGCCAGCAGCCAAGTGCGGACAGGGAACACTGAAGCTTTCTTT. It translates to CASSQVRTGNTEAFF.

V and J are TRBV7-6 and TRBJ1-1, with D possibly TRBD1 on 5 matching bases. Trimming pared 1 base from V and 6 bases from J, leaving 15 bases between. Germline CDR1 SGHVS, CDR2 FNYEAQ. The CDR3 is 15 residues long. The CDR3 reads CASSLVPGHDPEAFF. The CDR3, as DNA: TGTGCCAGCAGCTTAGTTCCAGGGCACGACCCTGAAGCTTTCTTT.

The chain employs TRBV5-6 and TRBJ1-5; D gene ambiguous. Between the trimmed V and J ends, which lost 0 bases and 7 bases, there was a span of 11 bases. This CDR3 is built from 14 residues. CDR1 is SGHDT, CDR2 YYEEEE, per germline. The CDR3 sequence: CASSLGNSRQPQHF. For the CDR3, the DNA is TGTGCCAGCAGCTTGGGGAACTCGAGGCAGCCCCAGCATTTT. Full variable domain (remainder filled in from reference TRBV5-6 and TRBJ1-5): DAGVTQSPTHLIKTRGQQVTLRCSPKSGHDTVSWYQQALGQGPQFIFQYYEEEERQRGNFPDRFSGHQFPNYSSELNVNALLLGDSALYLCASSLGNSRQPQHFGDGTRLSIL.